The next 22 T cell receptor beta chains were all read from a single sample in a study of early T cells in non-severe SARS-CoV-2 infection. TCRdb ran MiXCR on the 5' RACE reads and lists one entry per CDR3 protein. Among some 64,000 distinct CDR3 sequences listed, about 17% were seen once. The sample here was whole blood, taken at baseline. All receptors come from an adult who was a healthcare worker with PCR-confirmed SARS-CoV-2 infection or an uninfected control (not recorded which).

The chain links TRBV6-6 to TRBJ2-3; weak D call: TRBD2 (5 bases). The CDR3 runs to 12 residues. V lost 2 bases, J lost 5 bases, and 5 bases lay in between. Germline CDR1 reads MNHNY; CDR2 reads SVGAGI (reference sequence). The CDR3 sequence is CASSYGRDTQYF. The CDR3 DNA reads TGTGCCAGCAGTTACGGGAGAGATACGCAGTATTTT.

The sample holds a few counts of this clonotype. The V call is TRBV29-1, the J call TRBJ1-2; D gene uncertain. This CDR3 contains 11 residues. Germline lookup yields CDR1 SQVTM and CDR2 ANQGSEA. Trimming removed 4 bases from V and 2 bases from J, with 5 bases in between. CDR3 nucleotide sequence: TGCAGCGTTGGCGGGAACTATGGCTACACCTTC. It yields the protein CSVGGNYGYTF.

CDR3 DNA sequence: TGTGCCAGCAGATTGGTGGGCACTGAAGCTTTCTTT. This sequence encodes CASRLVGTEAFF. This chain connects TRBV2 to TRBJ1-1, with D uncertain. This CDR3 is built from 12 residues. Trimming removed 6 bases from V and 4 bases from J, with 9 bases in between. Germline CDR1 is SNHLY and CDR2 is FYNNEI.

This clonotype was counted only a few times. V is TRBV10-2 and J is TRBJ2-7; D is unresolved. The germline V gene encodes CDR1 WSHSY and CDR2 SAAADI. The CDR3 consists of 14 residues. V gave up 1 base and J gave up 4 bases, with 11 bases separating them. The CDR3 sequence: CASSELNLGYEQYF. The CDR3 DNA is TGCGCCAGCAGTGAGTTAAATTTAGGTTACGAGCAGTACTTC.

The V and J genes are TRBV5-1 and TRBJ2-5; possibly TRBD2 for D (6 bases). CDR3 size: 15 residues. Germline V gives CDR1 SGHRS, CDR2 YFSETQ. Between the trimmed V and J ends, which lost 1 base and 3 bases, there was a span of 13 bases. CDR3 residues: CASSLRGGNEETQYF. DNA for the CDR3: TGCGCCAGCAGCTTGAGAGGCGGGAATGAAGAGACCCAGTACTTC.

The gene calls are TRBV20-1 and TRBJ1-1, with TRBD1 matching 11 bases. Germline CDR1 reads DFQATT; CDR2 reads SNEGSKA (reference sequence). The CDR3 spans 12 residues. Trimming at V came to 6 bases and at J to 10 bases, leaving 7 bases not matched to a gene. CDR3 region: CSAPGQGVPAFF. The CDR3 region has the DNA TGCAGTGCGCCGGGACAGGGGGTTCCAGCTTTCTTT.

There are many counts of this clonotype. The rearrangement links TRBV7-2 to TRBJ1-4; 9 nucleotides match TRBD1. In germline, CDR1 is SGHTA, CDR2 FQGNSA. CDR3 length: 15 residues. V lost 4 bases and J lost 7; bases outside the gene matches: 7. The chain's CDR3 is CASSSGQGWSEKLFF. The DNA of the CDR3 is TGTGCCAGCAGCTCAGGACAGGGGTGGAGTGAAAAACTGTTTTTT.

The table lists this clonotype with many counts. The rearrangement uses TRBV20-1 and TRBJ2-7; 10 bases fit TRBD2. The CDR3 is 14 amino acids. The junction had 9 bases not matched to a gene; V was cut back by 4 bases and J by 6 bases. Germline V lookup: CDR1 DFQATT, CDR2 SNEGSKA (reference sequence). The DNA of the CDR3 is TGCAGTGCTACTCGGACTAGCGGCAGGTCCGAGCAGTACTTC. Its protein is CSATRTSGRSEQYF.

This chain uses TRBV19 with TRBJ2-7; D is possibly TRBD2 (5 bases). Germline CDR1 is LNHDA and CDR2 is SQIVND (reference sequence). Trimming cost V 5 bases and J 2 bases, with 7 bases left between them. CDR3 length equals 12 residues. CDR3 nucleotide sequence: TGTGCCAGTAGTGACTACCCCTACGAGCAGTACTTC. This encodes CASSDYPYEQYF.

This chain uses TRBV25-1 with TRBJ1-4; D is undetermined. Trimming shortened V by 2 bases and J by 11 bases, and 18 bases separated the two germline ends. The CDR3 is 15 residues long. The germline gives CDR1 MGHDK, CDR2 SYGVNS. CDR3 sequence (DNA): TGTGCCAGCAGTGAACCCAGGTTGCCAGTGGATAAACTGTTTTTT. Translation: CASSEPRLPVDKLFF.

This clonotype has ten or more counts. CDR3 in DNA: TGTGCCAGCAGTTACGACAGCTCAGCTAACTATGGCTACACCTTC. Translation: CASSYDSSANYGYTF. The rearrangement links TRBV6-5 to TRBJ1-2, with D possibly being TRBD1 (5 bases). Per germline, CDR1 MNHEY and CDR2 SVGAGI. V was shortened by 2 bases and J by 0 bases, with 10 bases between the two germline ends. This CDR3 comprises 15 residues.

This clonotype was observed a few times. The chain is built from TRBV6-2 or TRBV6-3 and TRBJ1-1; D unresolved. Germline V lookup: CDR1 MNHEY, CDR2 SVGEGT. V was pared by 2 bases and J by 2 bases, with 15 bases between. This CDR3 region has 16 residues. The CDR3 loop reads CASSYGVQDLNTEAFF. In DNA form, the CDR3 reads TGTGCCAGCAGTTACGGGGTGCAGGACCTTAACACTGAAGCTTTCTTT.

A single count supports this clonotype. A read error is likely, as this CDR3 ends without the conserved phenylalanine or tryptophan. The rearrangement links TRBV24-1 to TRBJ2-1; D uncertain. Looked up from germline, CDR1 is KGHDR and CDR2 is SFDVKD. Trimming removed 12 bases from V and 5 bases from J, with 22 bases in between. The CDR3 is 15 amino acids. The CDR3: CAPVLWVAAHNEQFL. CDR3 DNA: TGTGCCCCAGTACTTTGGGTAGCCGCTCACAATGAGCAGTTCCTC.

This clonotype has a handful of counts. The V gene is TRBV9, the J gene TRBJ1-1, with D possibly TRBD1 on 5 matching bases. Germline V gives CDR1 SGDLS, CDR2 YYNGEE. The CDR3 has 14 residues. Trimming took 2 bases from V and 2 from J, leaving 10 bases between them. DNA for the CDR3: TGTGCCAGCAGCGTGACAGCCGACAACACTGAAGCTTTCTTT. This codes for CASSVTADNTEAFF.

This clonotype was counted only a few times. This chain joins TRBV10-1 and TRBJ2-3; either TRBD1 or TRBD2 may supply D (5 bases each). Per germline, CDR1 WNHNN and CDR2 SYGVQD (reference sequence). This CDR3 comprises 16 residues. V was pared by 2 bases and J by 3 bases, with 15 bases between. DNA of the CDR3: TGCGCCAGCAGTGAGGTGGGGGTTATCAAGACAGATACGCAGTATTTT. As protein: CASSEVGVIKTDTQYF.

The V call is TRBV11-3, the J call TRBJ2-3; 8 bases map to TRBD1. J gave up 4 bases and V 8 bases, and 8 bases lay outside the gene matches. The germline CDR1 and CDR2 sequences are SGHNT and YENEEA. The CDR3 runs 14 residues. CDR3 sequence (DNA): TGTGCCAGCTCTAAGGACAGGGCCCCAGATACGCAGTATTTT. Protein: CASSKDRAPDTQYF. Full variable domain (outside the CDR3, taken from reference TRBV11-3 and TRBJ2-3): EAGVVQSPRYKIIEKKQPVAFWCNPISGHNTLYWYLQNLGQGPELLIRYENEEAVDDSQLPKDRFSAERLKGVDSTLKIQPAELGDSAVYLCASSKDRAPDTQYFGPGTRLTVL.

The V and J genes are TRBV11-2 and TRBJ1-5; perhaps TRBD1 as D (5 bases). Germline V gene data show CDR1 as SGHAT and CDR2 as FQNNGV. The CDR3 loop spans 16 amino acids. V lost 1 base and J 0 bases, leaving 10 bases between the germline ends. The CDR3 region is CASSLGSQGSNQPQHF. The CDR3 nucleotides read TGTGCCAGCAGCTTAGGCTCGCAGGGTAGCAATCAGCCCCAGCATTTT.

About this clonotype itself: With a much larger clone just one base away, this may be a read error. V and J are TRBV7-9 and TRBJ2-5; D unresolved. V was shortened by 0 bases and J by 7 bases, with 9 bases between the two germline ends. The CDR3 spans 13 residues. CDR1 SEHNR and CDR2 FQNEAQ come from the germline V gene (reference sequence). The CDR3 here is CASSLALTATQYF. DNA for the CDR3: TGTGCCAGCAGCTTAGCGCTAACAGCGACCCAGTACTTC.

This clonotype turned up a few times. The chain links TRBV11-2 to TRBJ1-1, with D possibly TRBD1 on 5 matching bases. This CDR3 is 15 amino acids long. The ends were cut back, 5 bases at V and 2 bases at J, with 15 bases in the middle. Germline CDR1 is SGHAT and CDR2 is FQNNGV. The CDR3: CASSDTGSRNTEAFF. In DNA form, the CDR3 reads TGTGCCAGCAGCGATACAGGTAGTAGAAACACTGAAGCTTTCTTT.

The genes are TRBV7-9 and TRBJ2-7; D possibly corresponds to TRBD2 (6 bases). This CDR3 has 13 amino acids. Germline CDR1 SEHNR, CDR2 FQNEAQ (reference sequence). Deletions cut 0 bases from V and 6 bases from J, with 9 bases between. Written as DNA, the CDR3 is TGTGCCAGCAGCTTAGCTAGGGACTCCGAGCAGTACTTC. Residues: CASSLARDSEQYF.

The chain combines TRBV12-3 or TRBV12-4 with TRBJ2-7, with 7 bases aligning to TRBD2. The CDR3 consists of 13 residues. V lost 6 bases to trimming and J lost 2 bases; unmatched junction nucleotides: 4. CDR3 DNA sequence: TGTGCCAGCAGCCGCGGGACTACCTACGAGCAGTACTTC. It translates to CASSRGTTYEQYF.

The chain is built from TRBV19 and TRBJ2-7; TRBD2 might be the D (5 bases). CDR3 length equals 14 residues. Germline V gives CDR1 LNHDA, CDR2 SQIVND (reference sequence). Trimming left V 1 base short and J 0 bases short, with 7 bases between. The DNA for the CDR3 is TGTGCCAGTAGTATAGGGGAGAGCTCCTACGAGCAGTACTTC. Translated, it gives CASSIGESSYEQYF.